The T cell receptor beta chain described here comes from a study of blood T cell repertoires in COVID-19. TCRdb keeps only in-frame clones here, not all; method: immunoSEQ multiplex PCR. The sample lists 150,000 to 200,000 clones; roughly four fifths were seen once. As to this clone: The same CDR3 is also encoded by other DNA sequences in this sample.

The J segment lost 1 base and the V segment lost 4 bases, leaving 6 bases of the junction unmatched. In germline, CDR1 is SGHRS, CDR2 YFSETQ. The CDR3 length is 16 residues. Sequencing was done on a sample of peripheral blood. The sequence was obtained from a woman in her 70s with COVID-19, enrolled during active disease. This sequence joins TRBV5-1 and TRBJ1-5; TRBD1 agrees at 9 bases. CDR3 bases: TGCGCCAGCAGCCTAGAGGGACAGGGAAGCAATCAGCCCCAGCATTTT. Its protein is CASSLEGQGSNQPQHF.